This T cell receptor beta chain was sequenced during a study of blood T cells in healthy people across ages (dated by TCRdb to the mid-2010s). The study in broad terms: Template switching captured roughly one uniquely barcoded TCR beta cDNA molecule per two T cells in model experiments. The study measured age-related changes in TCR beta repertoire diversity using deep sequencing normalized with unique cDNA molecular identifiers. Four age groups were formed from the donors: young (average approximately 15 years), middle-aged (just under 40), aged (roughly 58) and long-lived (more than 75). To avoid experimental bias, donors of different ages were spread randomly across the sequencing lanes. Using the same blood draw, the study looked at two additional independent replicas of 1 million unique cDNA reads for two donors, one aged 18 to 30 and the other aged 80 or older.

Libraries were constructed by 5' RACE. The sequencing machine was an Illumina HiSeq 2500. The second PCR ran for about 6 to 12 cycles and used a J-beta primer mix along with a sample-barcoded 5' primer. A template-switch 5' adaptor carrying 12 random nucleotides introduced a unique molecular identifier onto each TCR beta cDNA molecule. At least 2.5 million CDR3-containing paired-end reads were obtained from each sample. First-strand cDNA was synthesized from all RNA with the Mint cDNA synthesis kit, primed by a TRBC-specific oligonucleotide. All cDNA was treated with uracil-DNA glycosylase and then went through a first 18-cycle PCR with the universal primers M1SS and BC2_uni_R. As for the original processing: Each sample was normalized by randomly selecting 1 million high-quality reads, each carrying a distinct molecular identifier. Instead of being binned into consensus sequences, reads with shared molecular identifiers were discarded. MiTCR, with a Q25 quality threshold and the strictest error-elimination algorithm, was used for CDR3 identification, clonotype clustering and error correction. Lower-bound total TCR beta diversity was estimated with a nonparametric unseen species model using Euler transformation. The raw public reads went through TCRdb reprocessing: fastp at Q25, MiXCR clone calling, in-frame beta chains kept. Rows matching on CDR3 protein sequence are summarized as one entry with the most common DNA and genes. TCRdb assigned the V and J calls; the authors' analysis was not used. The table for this sample lists approximately 800,000 distinct CDR3 sequences; 30% to 45% of them were counted only once. The ten largest make up roughly 13% of the sample.

The donors were 40 or so Caucasian individuals from Russia, aged roughly 6 to 95 years, who were systemically healthy. Each donor gave about 11 milliliters of peripheral blood, drawn into EDTA-treated Vacutainer tubes. Ficoll-Paque density-gradient centrifugation was used to isolate PBMCs, with at least 6 million obtained per sample. Trizol reagent was used to extract total RNA from the PBMCs, yielding at least 6 micrograms per sample. Naive CD45RAhigh/CD27high T cell percentages were measured by flow cytometry on a PBMC aliquot from every donor. Overall study results and their limits: There was a strong correlation between observed TCR beta diversity and the percentage of naive T cells measured by flow cytometry. Since profiling was done on bulk unsorted PBMCs, naive and antigen-experienced compartments could not be conclusively compared. Estimates of total diversity from one million sequenced T cells were regarded as lower bounds and underestimates. As age increased, observed TCR beta diversity per million T cells dropped in a roughly linear way, and a significant reduction was already evident by age 40. Compared with the aged group, the long-lived group had more naive CD4+ T cells, fewer expanded clones and increased TCR diversity, a pattern suggesting age selection. Because donor CMV infection status was unknown, age-related changes in expanded clonotypes were potentially confounded.

V loses 7 bases of germline sequence and J loses 2 bases, and the interval between the two ends is 13 bases. The germline V gene (reference sequence) provides CDR1 DFQATT and CDR2 SNEGSKA. There are 13 amino acids in the CDR3, from cysteine to phenylalanine inclusive. Only the CDR3 part of the read is kept: 39 bases, read in frame from the first base. With respect to this clonotype: Its cognate antigen has yet to be identified. The record has no base qualities; no much larger clone is one base away.

The origin of this receptor is a man between 18 and 35 years old in good health. This chain is built from TRBV20-1 and TRBJ2-3; possibly the D gene is TRBD2, per 7 matching bases. The material sequenced was blood. The DNA sequence is as follows: TGCAGTGGAGGGCGGGGGCACACAGATACGCAGTATTTT. Its protein product is CSGGRGHTDTQYF.